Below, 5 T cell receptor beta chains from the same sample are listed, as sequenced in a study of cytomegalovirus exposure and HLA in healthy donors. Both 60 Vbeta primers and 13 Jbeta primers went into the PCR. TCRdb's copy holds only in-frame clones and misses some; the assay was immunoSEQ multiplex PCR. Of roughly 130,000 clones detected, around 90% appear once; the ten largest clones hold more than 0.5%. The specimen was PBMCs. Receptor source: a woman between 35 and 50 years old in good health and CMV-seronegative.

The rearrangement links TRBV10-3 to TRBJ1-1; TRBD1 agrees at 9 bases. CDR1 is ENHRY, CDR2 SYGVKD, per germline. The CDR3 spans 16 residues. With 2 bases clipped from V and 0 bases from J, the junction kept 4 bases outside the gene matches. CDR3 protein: CAISERRTGVNTEAFF. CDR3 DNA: TGTGCCATCAGTGAGAGGAGGACAGGGGTGAACACTGAAGCTTTCTTT.

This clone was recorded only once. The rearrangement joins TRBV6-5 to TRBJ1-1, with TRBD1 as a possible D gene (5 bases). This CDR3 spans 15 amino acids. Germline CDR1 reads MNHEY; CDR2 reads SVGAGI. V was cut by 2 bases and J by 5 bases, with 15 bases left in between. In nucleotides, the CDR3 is TGTGCCAGCAGTTACGTGGGCACCGGGGGGACTGAAGCTTTCTTT. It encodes CASSYVGTGGTEAFF.

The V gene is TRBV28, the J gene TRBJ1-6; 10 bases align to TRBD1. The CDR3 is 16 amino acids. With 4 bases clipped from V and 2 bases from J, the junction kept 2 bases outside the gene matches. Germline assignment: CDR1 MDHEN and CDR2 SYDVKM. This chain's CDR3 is CASSSGQGPYNSPLHF. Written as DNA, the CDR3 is TGTGCCAGCAGTTCGGGACAGGGGCCCTATAATTCACCCCTCCACTTT.

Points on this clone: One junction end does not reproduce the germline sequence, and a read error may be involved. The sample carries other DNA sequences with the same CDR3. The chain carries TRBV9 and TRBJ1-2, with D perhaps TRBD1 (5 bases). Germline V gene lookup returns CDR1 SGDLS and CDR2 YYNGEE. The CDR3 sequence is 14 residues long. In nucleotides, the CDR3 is TGCGCCAGCAGCGTTGACAGCGTAAAGTATGGCTACACCTTC. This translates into CASSVDSVKYGYTF.

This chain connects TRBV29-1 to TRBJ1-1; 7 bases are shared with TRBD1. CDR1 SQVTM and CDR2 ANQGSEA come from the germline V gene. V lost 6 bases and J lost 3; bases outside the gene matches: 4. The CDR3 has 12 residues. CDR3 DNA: TGCAGCGTAGGGGACAGACACACTGAAGCTTTCTTT. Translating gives CSVGDRHTEAFF. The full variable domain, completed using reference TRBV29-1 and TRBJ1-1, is SAVISQKPSRDICQRGTSLTIQCQVDSQVTMMFWYRQQPGQSLTLIATANQGSEATYESGFVIDKFPISRPNLTFSTLTVSNMSPEDSSIYLCSVGDRHTEAFFGQGTRLTVV.